The present T cell receptor (beta chain) was sequenced within a study of blood T cell repertoires in COVID-19. This CDR3 has 14 residues. J lost 2 bases, V lost 1 base, and 1 base had no gene match. Per the germline V gene, CDR1 is SGHAT and CDR2 is FQNNGV. Assay: immunoSEQ multiplex PCR; the TCRdb copy retains only in-frame clones and omits some. The sample holds roughly 200,000 clones; around 80% are singletons and the top ten take around 2.8%. This clone was counted once. The rearrangement uses TRBV11-2 and TRBJ2-7, with 8 bases fitting TRBD2. The sample taken for sequencing was peripheral blood. This receptor was identified in a woman of 80 years or more with active or convalescent COVID-19. The DNA for the CDR3 is TGTGCCAGCAGCTTAGGGGGACTAGCCTACGAGCAGTACTTC. Translation: CASSLGGLAYEQYF.